Detailed here is one T cell receptor beta chain. Its antigen is still unknown. No base-level quality is on record; no much larger clone is a single base apart. The CDR3 starts with the cysteine, ends with the phenylalanine, and has 13 residues. Of the read, only the CDR3 DNA is kept; its 39 bases are in frame from base 1. V is clipped by 3 bases and J by 5 bases, and the sequence between their germline boundaries is 14 bases long. According to the germline V gene (reference sequence), CDR1 reads DFQATT and CDR2 reads SNEGSKA. Library prep was done by PCR. Sequencing was performed on an Illumina HiSeq 2500. Unique molecular identifiers were incorporated into TCR beta cDNA libraries to reduce PCR and sequencing biases. Per 1 to 10 million input T cells, roughly 500,000 cDNA molecules were obtained, such that each molecule approximated one T cell. The same protocol used for the earlier healthy control dataset was applied to prepare and sequence the patient libraries. Within a given batch, samples were prepared together, multiplexed and sequenced on the same HiSeq lane. The original methods were these. MIGEC was used to process the raw barcoded reads, and molecular identifier groups with only a single read were discarded before consensus assembly and CDR3 extraction. Clonotype tables were post-analysed with VDJtools, and diversity was normalized by down-sampling all datasets to the smallest sample size. To correct batch-related cross-sample contamination, repertoire overlap clustering matched CDR3 amino acid sequences but not nucleotide sequences. TCRdb applied fastp at Q25 and MiXCR to the public reads, then kept only in-frame beta chains. Each entry is one CDR3 protein sequence, shown with its most common DNA and genes. TCRdb, not the original authors, processed these V and J calls. The sample table holds under 900,000 distinct CDR3 sequences, of which about 50% were seen once. 4.6% of the sample goes to the ten largest clones.

TCR beta repertoires were profiled from peripheral blood of roughly twelve young patients with multiple sclerosis to demonstrate the VDJtools post-analysis software. The multiple sclerosis patients were children and adolescents ranging in age from roughly 6 to 15 years. This sample is part of a study of post-analysis software for immune sequencing data (dated by TCRdb to the mid-2010s). Broadly, across the study: Relapsing-remitting, secondary progressive and progressive-relapsing multiple sclerosis were recorded as disease courses, and subtype annotation was lacking for some patients. The patient repertoires were compared against approximately ten previously published healthy control repertoires obtained from donors aged 6 to 25 years. A subset of samples was prepared in parallel using single-end sample barcoding, then pooled and co-amplified after Illumina adapter ligation. General study outcomes and caveats: Normalized Chao1 diversity was significantly lower in multiple sclerosis patients than controls, suggesting substantial peripheral T-cell clonal expansion. Roughly 5 TRBV segments, including TRBV5-6, TRBV5-1 and TRBV20-1, were significantly more frequent in patients than controls. Strong co-clustering of samples prepared in the same batch was shown by direct clustering with F measure, prompting a batch-effect correction. The multiple sclerosis patient group was slightly younger than the control group.

This clonotype originated in a girl aged 10 to 17 with multiple sclerosis. This receptor chain uses TRBV20-1 and TRBJ2-7; the D call is possibly TRBD1 or TRBD2, each sharing 6 bases. The sample was blood. CDR3 sequence: CSASWRGFDEQYF. The nucleotide sequence reads TGCAGTGCTAGCTGGAGGGGGTTTGACGAGCAGTACTTC.